This T cell receptor beta chain was obtained from a study of OX40 agonist ivuxolimab in advanced cancers. Study background: Cancers in dose escalation were hepatocellular, melanoma, renal cell and head and neck. Prior anti-PD-1, anti-PD-L1 or anti-CTLA-4 therapy was allowed; about 39% had some.

Study outcomes and limitations: Compared with CD4+, CD8+ T cells on average had more expanded clones. At 0.1-3.0 mg/kg, partial responders had clonal expansion among the lowest observed.

Germline V gene sequence: CDR1 SSHAT, CDR2 FNYEAQ (reference sequence). There are 17 residues in the CDR3. For this clone: What it binds is not known. At one boundary the junction diverges from the germline segment, which might be a read error.

The method was immunoSEQ multiplex PCR; TCRdb's version includes in-frame clones alone and lacks a portion of them. The sample has about 60,000 clones; about 93% are singletons. Source: CD4+ or CD8+ T cells sorted from blood, taken in a trial of the OX40 agonist ivuxolimab. The gene calls are TRBV7-7 and TRBJ2-2, with 9 positions matching TRBD1. This TCR was sampled from an adult with an advanced solid tumor such as melanoma, head and neck, liver or kidney cancer. The CDR3 nucleotides read TGTGCTAGCAGCGCCACCGGGACAGGGATGGGCACCGGGGAGCTGTTTTTT. This codes for CASSATGTGMGTGELFF.